A selection of T cell receptor beta chains follows, all from one sample in a study of blood T cell repertoires in COVID-19. The repertoire was sequenced with immunoSEQ multiplex PCR; TCRdb's copy has only in-frame clones and lacks some. The data contain 150,000 to 200,000 clones, about 77% of them seen just once; the ten biggest clones take up 2.5% to 3.5%. The sequencing sample was made of peripheral blood. These receptors all come from a woman aged 80 or over with active or convalescent COVID-19. The CDR3 runs from the conserved cysteine through the conserved F or W. A D gene is named only where the DNA matches it firmly. Clone size is stated in some rows and not others, as once, few, many or a class when expanded.

size,D,V,J,DNA,CDR3
few,NA,TRBV7-9,TRBJ2-1,TGTGCCAGCAGCTCGGACATGGGAAATGAGCAGTTCTTC,CASSSDMGNEQFF
NA,TRBD1,TRBV18,TRBJ2-7,TGTGCCAGCTCCCCGTCGGGACAGGGAACGGGGGAGCAGTACTTC,CASSPSGQGTGEQYF
few,TRBD1,TRBV9,TRBJ1-2,TGTGCCAGCAGCGTAATGGGACAGGGCGACTATGGCTACACCTTC,CASSVMGQGDYGYTF
NA,NA,TRBV28,TRBJ1-6,TGTGCCAGCAGTCCCCCGGGGGACCTGGATTCACCCCTCCACTTT,CASSPPGDLDSPLHF
NA,NA,TRBV4-2,TRBJ1-3,TGTGCCAGCAGCCAAGTAGGGGGGGCGGGCGGAAACACCATATATTTT,CASSQVGGAGGNTIYF
NA,NA,TRBV2,TRBJ1-4,TGTGCCAGCAGTGGGGGGGGTACTAATGAAAAACTGTTTTTT,CASSGGGTNEKLFF
NA,NA,TRBV7-9,TRBJ1-6,TGTGCCAGCACCCAGACCAGCAGGTTGAATTCACCCCTCCACTTT,CASTQTSRLNSPLHF
NA,TRBD2,TRBV7-3,TRBJ2-1,TGTGCCAGCAGCTTAAGCGGGGGGGCGGAAGGCTACAATGAGCAGTTCTTC,CASSLSGGAEGYNEQFF
NA,TRBD1,TRBV5-1,TRBJ2-7,TGCGCCAGCAGCTTGATGACAGGGGGTGAAAGCGAGCAGTACTTC,CASSLMTGGESEQYF
NA,TRBD1,TRBV2,TRBJ1-5,TGTGCCAGCAGGGGGGACAGGGAGGGCAATCAGCCCCAGCATTTT,CASRGDREGNQPQHF
NA,NA,TRBV3-1/TRBV3-2,TRBJ2-5,TGTGCCAGCAGCCAAACGCGGGAGACCCAGTACTTC,CASSQTRETQYF
NA,NA,TRBV2,TRBJ2-2,TGTGCCAGCGGAGGGGCCTCCTTCACCGGGGAGCTGTTTTTT,CASGGASFTGELFF
NA,NA,TRBV20-1,TRBJ1-1,TGCAGTGCTAGTTTCATAGCGATGAACACTGAAGCTTTCTTT,CSASFIAMNTEAFF
NA,NA,TRBV7-6,TRBJ1-3,TGTGCCAGCAGCTTAGGGCGCGGGGCCGGCTCTGGAAACACCATATATTTT,CASSLGRGAGSGNTIYF
NA,NA,TRBV13,TRBJ2-7,TGTGCCAGCAGCTTAGATTTAGGGGACTACGAGCAGTACTTC,CASSLDLGDYEQYF
NA,TRBD1,TRBV6-4,TRBJ2-3,TGTGCCAGCAGCCGGGACAGGGTGGCGGATACGCAGTATTTT,CASSRDRVADTQYF
NA,TRBD1,TRBV5-8,TRBJ2-1,TGTGCCAGCAGCTCGAGTGGGGGACAGAATTACAATGAGCAGTTCTTC,CASSSSGGQNYNEQFF